What follows describes a single T cell receptor beta chain. The data originate from a study of cytomegalovirus exposure and HLA in healthy donors. Primers for the PCR totalled 60 Vbeta and 13 Jbeta. Repertoires were generated with immunoSEQ multiplex PCR, while TCRdb's copy carries only in-frame clones and drops some. The sample has more than 75,000 clones, 60% to 80% seen once. The germline V gene encodes CDR1 MNHEY and CDR2 SVGAGI. The J segment lost 1 base and the V segment lost 7 bases, leaving 5 bases of the junction unmatched. The CDR3 spans 14 residues. The chain joins TRBV6-5 to TRBJ2-3, with TRBD2 matching over 7 bases. The TCR sequence derives from a woman in her 50s in good health and CMV-seropositive. Sequencing was done on a sample of PBMCs. The CDR3 here is CASTRLAGTDTQYF. CDR3 nucleotides: TGTGCCAGCACCCGACTAGCTGGCACAGATACGCAGTATTTT.